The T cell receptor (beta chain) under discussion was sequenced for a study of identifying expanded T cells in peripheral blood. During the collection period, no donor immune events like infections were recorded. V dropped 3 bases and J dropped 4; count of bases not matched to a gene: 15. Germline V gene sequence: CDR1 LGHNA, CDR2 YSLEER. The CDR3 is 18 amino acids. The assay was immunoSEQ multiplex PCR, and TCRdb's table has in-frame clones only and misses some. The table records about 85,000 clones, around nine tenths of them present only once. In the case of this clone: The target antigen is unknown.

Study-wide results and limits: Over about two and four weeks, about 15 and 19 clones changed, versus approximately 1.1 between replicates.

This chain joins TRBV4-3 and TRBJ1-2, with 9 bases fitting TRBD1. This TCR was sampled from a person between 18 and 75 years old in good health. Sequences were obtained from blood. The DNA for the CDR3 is TGCGCCAGCAGCCACACCACAGGGGGCGCCTTGGGGGTCTATGGCTACACCTTC. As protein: CASSHTTGGALGVYGYTF.